A selection of T cell receptor beta chains follows, all from one sample in a study of early T cells in non-severe SARS-CoV-2 infection. TCRdb re-derived calls from the 5' RACE reads in MiXCR, one entry per CDR3 protein. The sample has around 110,000 distinct CDR3 sequences, approximately 12% seen once; the top ten hold about 7.6%. Sample: whole blood. The receptors stem from an adult who was a healthcare worker with PCR-confirmed SARS-CoV-2 infection or an uninfected control (not recorded which). The CDR3 runs from the conserved cysteine through the conserved F or W. The order of the fields is clone size, D gene, J gene, V gene, CDR3 DNA, CDR3 protein. A D gene is named only where the DNA matches it firmly. Clone size is given for some rows only: seen once, a few or many times, or a class if the clone is expanded.

size: .; D: TRBD2; J: TRBJ2-2; V: TRBV27; DNA: TGTGCCAGCAGTTTATTCCCTAGCGGGCGCACCGGGGAGCTGTTTTTT; CDR3: CASSLFPSGRTGELFF
size: few; D: TRBD2; J: TRBJ2-1; V: TRBV7-9; DNA: TGTGCCAGCAGCTTAACTAGCGGGATCGATGAGCAGTTCTTC; CDR3: CASSLTSGIDEQFF
size: many; D: TRBD1; J: TRBJ1-4; V: TRBV6-1; DNA: TGTGCCAGCAGTGTACCGGGACAGGAAAAACTGTTTTTT; CDR3: CASSVPGQEKLFF
size: few; D: .; J: TRBJ1-6; V: TRBV3-1; DNA: TGTGCCAGCAGCCAAGGACAGATCGGCTCACCCCTCCACTTT; CDR3: CASSQGQIGSPLHF
size: many; D: TRBD2; J: TRBJ2-2; V: TRBV28; DNA: TGTGCCAGCAGCCCGAGCGGGAGGAGGTACACCGGGGAGCTGTTTTTT; CDR3: CASSPSGRRYTGELFF
size: .; D: .; J: TRBJ2-7; V: TRBV6-5; DNA: TGTGCCAGCAGTTATTCCCGGGAGCGGCCCTACGAGCAGTACTTC; CDR3: CASSYSRERPYEQYF
size: .; D: .; J: TRBJ2-2; V: TRBV20-1; DNA: TGCAGTGCTAGGGGTTGGGGTGACACCGGGGAGCTGTTTTTT; CDR3: CSARGWGDTGELFF
size: few; D: .; J: TRBJ1-1; V: TRBV6-5; DNA: TGTGCCAGCAGTTACCCCCCAGATGGTGAAGCTTTCTTT; CDR3: CASSYPPDGEAFF
size: few; D: TRBD2; J: TRBJ2-5; V: TRBV6-1; DNA: TGTGCCAGCAGTGACGGTTGGCGACTAGCGGGAGACGGGGGTGGACAGACCCAGTACTTC; CDR3: CASSDGWRLAGDGGGQTQYF
size: .; D: .; J: TRBJ2-7; V: TRBV10-2; DNA: TGCGCCAGCAGTGATCGGGACGAGCAGTACTTC; CDR3: CASSDRDEQYF
size: many; D: TRBD1; J: TRBJ1-6; V: TRBV10-1; DNA: TGCGCCAGCTCCCAGGGGGCTGGTTCACCCCTCCACTTT; CDR3: CASSQGAGSPLHF
size: many; D: .; J: TRBJ1-5; V: TRBV7-8; DNA: TGTGCCACTTCGGACGGTTACCGAGGCAATCAGCCCCAGCATTTT; CDR3: CATSDGYRGNQPQHF
size: many; D: .; J: TRBJ2-3; V: TRBV20-1; DNA: TGCAGTGCTAGAGGGACCACAGATACGCAGTATTTT; CDR3: CSARGTTDTQYF
size: few; D: .; J: TRBJ1-1; V: TRBV29-1; DNA: TGCAGCGCTGAGACCGGGTCTGCGAACACTGAAGCTTTCTTT; CDR3: CSAETGSANTEAFF
size: .; D: .; J: TRBJ2-3; V: TRBV7-2; DNA: TGTGCCAGCAGCCCTCCGGGAAGCACAGATACGCAGTATTTT; CDR3: CASSPPGSTDTQYF
size: .; D: .; J: TRBJ2-6; V: TRBV12-3/TRBV12-4; DNA: TGTGCCAGCAGTCCTCTAGAGGGTAGGGGCTCTGGGGCCAACGTCCTGACTTTC; CDR3: CASSPLEGRGSGANVLTF